These 7 T cell receptor beta chains share one sample of origin, sequenced in a study of T-cell reconstitution after alpha-beta-depleted transplantation in children. Researchers prepared the TCRbeta library using unique molecular identifiers, the study reports. TCRdb re-called the PCR reads through MiXCR, storing one row per CDR3 protein. In the table there are 580,000 or so distinct CDR3 sequences, 23% of which are singletons. The sample in question was PBMCs, mostly from graft donor cells, obtained 360 days after TCRalphabeta/CD19-depleted stem cell transplant. The receptors here all came from a boy in the first two years of life who had a stem cell transplant for acute myeloid leukemia, so the T cells may come from the graft donor.

This clonotype appeared many times. Here the CDR3 DNA reads TGTGCCAGCAGTCCTAACAGGGTACAAGAGACCCAGTACTTC. Translated: CASSPNRVQETQYF. The gene calls are TRBV2 and TRBJ2-5; D might be TRBD1 (6 bases). The CDR3 loop spans 14 amino acids. Trimming removed 5 bases at V and 2 bases at J, with 12 bases between. The germline CDR1 and CDR2 sequences are SNHLY and FYNNEI.

This clonotype has ten or more counts. CDR3 protein: CSASQPVNEQFF. The CDR3 DNA sequence: TGCAGCGCGAGCCAGCCTGTCAATGAGCAGTTCTTC. The V gene is TRBV29-1, the J gene TRBJ2-1, with no clear D. Germline V gives CDR1 SQVTM, CDR2 ANQGSEA. The CDR3 length is 12 residues. V was shortened by 7 bases and J by 6 bases, with 13 bases between the two germline ends.

This clonotype was seen at least ten times. V usage is TRBV20-1 and J usage is TRBJ2-1; D perhaps matches TRBD1 (5 bases). The CDR3 is 15 residues long. Trimming left V 3 bases short and J 4 bases short, with 16 bases between. Looked up from germline, CDR1 is DFQATT and CDR2 is SNEGSKA (reference sequence). As DNA, the CDR3 is TGCAGTGCTAGCGAGTTGACAGCTTCTTACAATGAGCAGTTCTTC. Translation: CSASELTASYNEQFF.

This clonotype has at least ten counts. The chain couples TRBV6-2 or TRBV6-3 to TRBJ2-2, with 14 bases that match TRBD2. V was clipped by 6 bases and J by 6 bases; unmatched bases: 3. CDR3 length: 15 amino acids. In germline, CDR1 is MNHEY, CDR2 SVGEGT. CDR3 amino acids: CASRRTSGGSGELFF. The CDR3 nucleotides are TGTGCCAGCAGACGGACTAGCGGGGGGTCCGGGGAGCTGTTTTTT.

This clonotype was counted between two and nine times. J is TRBJ2-5 and V is TRBV20-1; 9 nucleotides match TRBD2. V trimming: 3 bases; J trimming: 7 bases; junction bases outside the gene matches: 15. This CDR3 region has 16 residues. The germline CDR1 and CDR2 sequences are DFQATT and SNEGSKA (reference sequence). The CDR3 DNA reads as TGCAGTGCTAGGACTAGCGGTACCCCGTCTCGGGTGACCCAGTACTTC. Encoded protein: CSARTSGTPSRVTQYF.

This sequence joins TRBV6-5 and TRBJ2-5; D perhaps matches TRBD2 (6 bases). Trimming removed 4 bases from V and 5 bases from J, with 20 bases in between. This CDR3 has 16 amino acids. Per germline, CDR1 MNHEY and CDR2 SVGAGI. CDR3 sequence (DNA): TGTGCCAGCAGTTCCGCGTGGACTACCCGAAGGGAGACCCAGTACTTC. Amino acid sequence: CASSSAWTTRRETQYF.

The V gene is TRBV18, the J gene TRBJ2-7, with TRBD2 matching over 7 bases. CDR3 length: 14 amino acids. V trimming: 5 bases; J trimming: 1 base; junction bases outside the gene matches: 5. Per the germline V gene, CDR1 is KGHSH and CDR2 is LQKENI. The CDR3 nucleotides are TGTGCCAGCTCAACAAATAGCGGGTCCTACGAGCAGTACTTC. It is translated as CASSTNSGSYEQYF.